The TCR beta chain under discussion was sequenced for a study of blood T cell repertoires in COVID-19. A single count supports this clone. Assay: immunoSEQ multiplex PCR; the TCRdb copy retains only in-frame clones and omits some. The sample comprises 200,000 or so clones, roughly 90% of which are singletons, and around 2.6% rests with the top ten. The sample comprised PBMCs or T cells enriched from blood (not recorded which). The sequence derives from a woman aged 30 to 39 who had recovered from COVID-19.

The DNA for the CDR3 is TGTGCCAGTAGGACCGCAGGGAATCGTGCCTCTGGAAACACCATATATTTT. This sequence encodes CASRTAGNRASGNTIYF. The chain uses TRBV19 and TRBJ1-3; D might be TRBD1 (5 bases). In germline, CDR1 is LNHDA, CDR2 SQIVND (reference sequence). The CDR3 has 17 residues. The V end lost 6 bases, the J end lost 0 bases, and 18 bases lay between the germline ends.